This T cell receptor beta chain was sequenced during a study of CD8+ T cells in alopecia areata. Notes on the study in general: Tofacitinib significantly brought down scalp clonality and expanded CD8+ clones among top 100. Scalp sample sequencing also detects resident alphabeta T cells of normal skin. A single nonresponder leaves the baseline CD8+ expansion link to response uncertain.

The treatment: oral pan-JAK inhibitor, 5-10 mg twice daily. RNA extraction and reverse transcription yielded cDNA as sequencing template. Sequencing used immunoSEQ multiplex PCR; TCRdb keeps in-frame clones, though not all of them. The sample yields 200,000 to 250,000 clones, over 60% seen once. The germline V gene has CDR1 MGHDK and CDR2 SYGVNS. The CDR3 is 15 residues long. V lost 6 bases, J lost 1 base, and 5 bases stayed unmatched. Regarding this clone: Its antigen remains unknown.

V is TRBV25-1 and J is TRBJ2-3; 9 bases are shared with TRBD2. The clonotype originates from a human donor with alopecia areata. The sequences come from CD4+ T cells sorted from blood, collected at week 44, from a patient treated with tofacitinib. CDR3 coding DNA: TGTGCCAGCAGCGGTTTAGCGGGGGGCACAGATACGCAGTATTTT. Translating gives CASSGLAGGTDTQYF.